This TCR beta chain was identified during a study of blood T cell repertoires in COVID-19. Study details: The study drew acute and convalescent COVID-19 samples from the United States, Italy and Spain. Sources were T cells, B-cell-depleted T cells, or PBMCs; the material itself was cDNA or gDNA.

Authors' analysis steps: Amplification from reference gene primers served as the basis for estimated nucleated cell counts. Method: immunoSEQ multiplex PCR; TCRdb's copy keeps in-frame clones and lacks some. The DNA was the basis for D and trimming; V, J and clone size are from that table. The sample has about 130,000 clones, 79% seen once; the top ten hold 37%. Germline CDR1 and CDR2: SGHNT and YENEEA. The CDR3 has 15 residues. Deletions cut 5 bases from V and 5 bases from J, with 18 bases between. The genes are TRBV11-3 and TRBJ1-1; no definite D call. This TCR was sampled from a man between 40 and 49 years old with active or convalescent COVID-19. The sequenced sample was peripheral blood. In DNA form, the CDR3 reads TGTGCCAGCAGCCCTCTAGGAGGGAGTACAACTGAAGCTTTCTTT. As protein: CASSPLGGSTTEAFF.